Each of the 18 T cell receptor beta chains below was sequenced from the same sample in a study of T-cell reconstitution after alpha-beta-depleted transplantation in children. Unique molecular identifiers were incorporated when the TCRbeta library was constructed. TCRdb used MiXCR to reprocess the PCR reads, holding one entry per CDR3 protein. The table shows a few hundred thousand distinct CDR3 sequences, with nearly 10% occurring only once. This sample comprised PBMCs from the stem cell graft donor, obtained from the stem cell graft. The receptors stem from a human donor who donated a stem cell graft to a child with SCID.

This clonotype has more than one count but fewer than ten. This chain uses TRBV3-1 with TRBJ2-5; no clear D gene. Trimming shortened V by 0 bases and J by 4 bases, and 9 bases separated the two germline ends. The CDR3 spans 14 residues. From germline, CDR1 is LGHDT and CDR2 YNNKEL (reference sequence). CDR3 nucleotide sequence: TGTGCCAGCAGCCAAGAAGTCCTTGGAGAGACCCAGTACTTC. Its protein product is CASSQEVLGETQYF.

This clonotype showed up just a few times. The chain joins TRBV6-1 to TRBJ2-7; TRBD1 or TRBD2 may be the D gene (5 bases each). The CDR3 contains 13 residues. The germline V gene encodes CDR1 MNHNS and CDR2 SASEGT. V shed 6 bases and J shed 0 bases, with 9 bases lying between them. The DNA of the CDR3 is TGTGCCAGCAGGCTGGGACCCTCCTACGAGCAGTACTTC. This encodes CASRLGPSYEQYF.

The rearrangement joins TRBV10-3 to TRBJ2-5; D is possibly TRBD1 or TRBD2 (5 bases each). In germline, CDR1 is ENHRY, CDR2 SYGVKD. V lost 4 bases and J 5 bases, leaving 20 bases between the germline ends. The CDR3 length is 16 residues. The CDR3 loop reads CAISGSPEGTGETQYF. In nucleotides, the CDR3 is TGTGCCATCAGTGGATCCCCCGAGGGGACGGGTGAGACCCAGTACTTC.

This clonotype was detected only a few times. V and J are TRBV6-5 and TRBJ1-2; 11 bases are a match to TRBD1. From germline, CDR1 is MNHEY and CDR2 SVGAGI. V dropped 8 bases and J dropped 10; count of bases not matched to a gene: 6. The CDR3 length is 12 residues. The CDR3 DNA is TGTGCCAGCCAGAGGACAGGGGGCTTCTACACCTTC. Protein product: CASQRTGGFYTF.

This rearrangement joins TRBV7-2 to TRBJ2-1, with D perhaps matching TRBD1 or TRBD2 (5 bases each). The length of the CDR3 is 17 residues. Trimming took 2 bases from V and 5 from J, leaving 19 bases between them. The germline V gene has CDR1 SGHTA and CDR2 FQGNSA. CDR3 sequence: CASSLSVGRAFNNEQFF. The CDR3 DNA reads TGTGCCAGCAGCTTAAGCGTGGGGCGGGCATTCAACAATGAGCAGTTCTTC.

The chain joins TRBV7-8 to TRBJ1-1, with D perhaps TRBD1 (6 bases). In germline, CDR1 is SGHVS, CDR2 FQNEAQ. The CDR3 is made up of 15 amino acids. V lost 5 bases and J 6 bases, leaving 19 bases between the germline ends. The CDR3 spells CASSTHDGGASEAFF. Written as DNA, the CDR3 is TGTGCCAGCAGCACTCATGATGGGGGCGCTTCTGAAGCTTTCTTT. Using reference TRBV7-8 and TRBJ1-1 for the parts outside the CDR3, the full variable domain is GAGVSQSPRYKVAKRGQDVALRCDPISGHVSLFWYQQALGQGPEFLTYFQNEAQLDKSGLPSDRFFAERPEGSVSTLKIQRTQQEDSAVYLCASSTHDGGASEAFFGQGTRLTVV.

This clonotype was counted at least ten times. The chain joins TRBV11-2 to TRBJ1-2; D unresolved. The V and J ends lost 4 bases and 4 bases respectively, with 13 bases between them. Germline-derived CDR1 and CDR2 are SGHAT and FQNNGV. The CDR3 totals 14 residues. This CDR3 reads CASSSNKVVYGYTF. The CDR3 nucleotides are TGTGCCAGCAGCTCAAACAAGGTGGTCTATGGCTACACCTTC.

This chain joins TRBV19 and TRBJ2-7; 9 nucleotides agree with TRBD1. The CDR3 covers 16 residues. Unmatched junction bases numbered 13, after V lost 10 bases and J lost 0 bases. Germline CDR1 and CDR2: LNHDA and SQIVND (reference sequence). The CDR3 reads CATRPGGQGSSYEQYF. In DNA form, the CDR3 reads TGTGCCACCCGCCCCGGTGGACAGGGGTCCTCCTACGAGCAGTACTTC.

This sequence joins TRBV7-6 and TRBJ2-5; D may be TRBD1 or TRBD2 (6 bases each). Trimming took 5 bases from V and 3 from J, leaving 13 bases between them. CDR3 length: 14 amino acids. Germline V CDR1 and CDR2: SGHVS, FNYEAQ. CDR3 bases: TGTGCCAGCAGCGGGATGGGGGGCAAAGAGACCCAGTACTTC. It codes for CASSGMGGKETQYF.

This clonotype came up a few times. The chain couples TRBV6-1 to TRBJ2-7; D might be TRBD1 or TRBD2, each matching 7 bases. The CDR3 extends over 16 amino acids. V was shortened by 6 bases and J by 2 bases, with 20 bases between the two germline ends. Looked up from germline, CDR1 is MNHNS and CDR2 is SASEGT. CDR3 sequence reads: CASRRSAGGATYEQYF. The CDR3 coding sequence is TGTGCCAGCAGACGCAGCGCAGGGGGGGCCACCTACGAGCAGTACTTC.

The V call is TRBV6-5, the J call TRBJ1-1; TRBD1 matches at 10 bases. Trimming at V came to 4 bases and at J to 1 base, leaving 3 bases not matched to a gene. Germline V CDR1 and CDR2: MNHEY, SVGAGI. This CDR3 has 15 amino acids. The CDR3 region is CASSWGDRGNTEAFF. The CDR3 region has the DNA TGTGCCAGCAGTTGGGGGGACAGGGGGAACACTGAAGCTTTCTTT.

The chain couples TRBV20-1 to TRBJ2-3; 7 bases align to TRBD1. The CDR3 consists of 15 residues. V was pared by 5 bases and J by 0 bases, with 8 bases of the junction left unmatched. Germline CDR1 reads DFQATT; CDR2 reads SNEGSKA (reference sequence). CDR3 DNA sequence: TGCAGTGCTGCCCAGGGACAGACTAGCACAGATACGCAGTATTTT. Amino acids: CSAAQGQTSTDTQYF.

This clonotype was recorded many times. CDR3 amino acids: CASSVEAGTLETQYF. Written as DNA, the CDR3 is TGTGCCAGCAGCGTAGAAGCTGGGACTTTGGAGACCCAGTACTTC. The gene calls are TRBV9 and TRBJ2-5; D possibly corresponds to TRBD2 (6 bases). The V gene lost 0 bases and the J gene lost 5 bases, with 14 bases spanning the gap. From germline, CDR1 is SGDLS and CDR2 YYNGEE. The CDR3 consists of 15 residues.

This clonotype has at least ten counts. The rearrangement joins TRBV12-3 or TRBV12-4 to TRBJ1-6; 8 bases map to TRBD1. The CDR3 has 15 residues. The junction had 9 bases not matched to a gene; V was cut back by 4 bases and J by 10 bases. The CDR3 nucleotides are TGTGCCAGCAGTTCGGGGACAGGAGGCGGCTCACCCCTCCACTTT. Translating gives CASSSGTGGGSPLHF.

This clonotype was detected a few times. This chain joins TRBV20-1 and TRBJ2-3; the D call may be TRBD1 or TRBD2 (6 bases each). CDR3 length equals 16 residues. Trimming removed 0 bases from V and 3 bases from J, with 16 bases in between. The V gene's germline CDR1 is DFQATT and CDR2 SNEGSKA (reference sequence). The CDR3 DNA follows: TGCAGTGCTAGAGATTGGAAGGGGGGCCAGACAGATACGCAGTATTTT. Protein sequence: CSARDWKGGQTDTQYF.

This clonotype was detected only a few times. The chain joins TRBV7-6 to TRBJ2-1, with TRBD2 matching 11 bases. This CDR3 has 16 residues. Germline CDR1 SGHVS, CDR2 FNYEAQ. V trimming: 5 bases; J trimming: 3 bases; junction bases outside the gene matches: 6. CDR3 loop: CASSLRGTSGYNEQFF. The CDR3 DNA reads TGTGCCAGCAGCCTTAGAGGGACTAGCGGCTACAATGAGCAGTTCTTC.

This clonotype showed up just a few times. The chain carries TRBV9 and TRBJ2-1; D gene uncertain. V lost 3 bases and J lost 0, with 10 bases in between. The length of the CDR3 is 15 residues. Germline V gives CDR1 SGDLS, CDR2 YYNGEE. CDR3 in DNA: TGTGCCAGCAGCGGGGCCTTCAGCTCCTACAATGAGCAGTTCTTC. Translation: CASSGAFSSYNEQFF.

This clonotype was seen repeatedly, ten times or more. The gene calls are TRBV5-1 and TRBJ1-4; tentative D call: TRBD1 (5 bases). The CDR3 runs 15 residues. Germline CDR1 SGHRS, CDR2 YFSETQ. Trimming shortened V by 0 bases and J by 4 bases, and 10 bases separated the two germline ends. CDR3: CASSLEGRDNEKLFF. The DNA of the CDR3 is TGCGCCAGCAGCTTGGAGGGACGGGATAATGAAAAACTGTTTTTT.